One and the same sample provided the 22 T cell receptor beta chains below, sequenced in a study of T cell repertoires in cytomegalovirus infection. Using its own MiXCR run on the reads, TCRdb lists one record per CDR3 protein. The table has about 770,000 distinct CDR3 sequences, just under 30% seen once. These receptors have no identified antigens. Sequenced here: cultured CD8+ T cells from PBMCs, sampled from culture after CMV antigen stimulation. These receptors were collected from a human donor in good health (CMV status not recorded). Some clones in this sample may be carry-over from other donors' samples.

DNA of the CDR3: TGTGCCAGCAGCCAACAGCGTCTTGAGCAGTTCTTC. Its protein product is CASSQQRLEQFF. V and J are TRBV5-5 and TRBJ2-1; no firm D call. V lost 4 bases and J 9 bases, leaving 11 bases between the germline ends. The CDR3 is 12 amino acids. Per germline, CDR1 SGHKS and CDR2 YYEKEE (reference sequence).

The CDR3 bases are TGTGCCAGCAGCTTAGCACGAAGTTCTAATGAAAAACTGTTTTTT. This codes for CASSLARSSNEKLFF. This sequence joins TRBV7-6 and TRBJ1-4; no clear D gene. The CDR3 has 15 amino acids. The germline CDR1 and CDR2 sequences are SGHVS and FNYEAQ. Trimming stripped 0 bases from V and 3 bases from J, with 8 bases between.

J is TRBJ1-2 and V is TRBV7-8; TRBD1 might be the D (5 bases). The germline V gene encodes CDR1 SGHVS and CDR2 FQNEAQ. V dropped 2 bases and J dropped 2 bases, with 15 bases sitting between them. This CDR3 comprises 16 residues. For the CDR3, the DNA is TGTGCCAGCAGCTTAATTCGGGGCCAAGCGAACTATGGCTACACCTTC. This gives the protein CASSLIRGQANYGYTF.

The chain joins TRBV14 to TRBJ2-7; tentative D call: TRBD2 (5 bases). CDR3 length: 13 amino acids. V gave up 4 bases and J gave up 4 bases, with 11 bases separating them. The germline gives CDR1 SGHDN, CDR2 FVKESK. This chain's CDR3 is CASSLGLLYEQYF. CDR3 nucleotide sequence: TGTGCCAGCAGCCTTGGACTCCTGTACGAGCAGTACTTC.

The chain is built from TRBV19 and TRBJ2-5, with D tentatively TRBD1 or TRBD2 (5 bases each). This CDR3 has 15 residues. The V end lost 5 bases, the J end lost 5 bases, and 18 bases lay between the germline ends. Germline V gene data show CDR1 as LNHDA and CDR2 as SQIVND (reference sequence). CDR3 protein: CASSPGTLDGETQYF. The CDR3 region has the DNA TGTGCCAGTAGTCCCGGGACGCTTGATGGGGAGACCCAGTACTTC.

This chain joins TRBV5-1 and TRBJ1-5, with D perhaps matching TRBD1 (6 bases). Trimming removed 4 bases from V and 5 bases from J, with 10 bases in between. From germline, CDR1 is SGHRS and CDR2 YFSETQ. This CDR3 contains 13 residues. DNA for the CDR3: TGCGCCAGCAGCCCCACAGGGCATCAGCCCCAGCATTTT. It is translated as CASSPTGHQPQHF.

The V gene is TRBV19, the J gene TRBJ2-3; TRBD1 might be the D (6 bases). Looked up from germline, CDR1 is LNHDA and CDR2 is SQIVND (reference sequence). V was shortened by 0 bases and J by 4 bases, with 23 bases between the two germline ends. The CDR3 contains 19 residues. The CDR3 bases are TGTGCCAGTAGTATAGAGGAGACAGGTCAGCAAAGTTCCCCAGATACGCAGTATTTT. This translates into CASSIEETGQQSSPDTQYF.

This chain joins TRBV7-6 and TRBJ2-1; 11 bases agree with TRBD1. V lost 3 bases, J lost 8 bases, and 12 bases stayed unmatched. The CDR3 is 17 amino acids. Germline CDR1 SGHVS, CDR2 FNYEAQ. CDR3 in DNA: TGTGCCAGCAGCTTCCCAAAAGGACAGGGGGCGCGCGATGAGCAGTTCTTC. It translates to CASSFPKGQGARDEQFF.

Ten or more counts support this clonotype. The V gene is TRBV7-9, the J gene TRBJ1-1, with TRBD1 as a possible D gene (5 bases). CDR1 is SEHNR, CDR2 FQNEAQ, per germline (reference sequence). The CDR3 is 14 amino acids. Trimming took off 1 base at V and 5 bases at J, with 11 bases between the two ends. CDR3 amino acids: CASSLVRGVTEAFF. The CDR3 nucleotides are TGTGCCAGCAGCTTAGTCCGAGGGGTGACTGAAGCTTTCTTT.

V gene TRBV13 combines with J gene TRBJ1-3, with unresolved D. This CDR3 contains 12 residues. Germline CDR1 and CDR2: PRHDT and FYEKMQ (reference sequence). V was shortened by 5 bases and J by 9 bases, with 11 bases between the two germline ends. The CDR3 region is CASSKRGGTIYF. The CDR3 DNA reads TGTGCCAGCAGCAAAAGAGGCGGCACCATATATTTT.

This clonotype was seen at least ten times. The chain joins TRBV7-6 to TRBJ2-2; D call uncertain. The V end lost 1 base, the J end lost 0 bases, and 12 bases lay between the germline ends. CDR3 length equals 17 residues. From germline, CDR1 is SGHVS and CDR2 FNYEAQ. The CDR3 protein is CASSLVLAFANTGELFF. The CDR3 nucleotides are TGTGCCAGCAGCTTAGTCCTGGCGTTCGCGAACACCGGGGAGCTGTTTTTT.

The table lists this clonotype with a few counts. The chain combines TRBV27 with TRBJ2-2, with unresolved D. Deletions cut 6 bases from V and 6 bases from J, with 11 bases between. CDR1 is MNHEY, CDR2 SMNVEV, per germline (reference sequence). The CDR3 has 13 residues. The DNA of the CDR3 is TGTGCCAGCAGCCGATCGAATCCCGGGGAGCTGTTTTTT. Amino acids: CASSRSNPGELFF.

The chain links TRBV7-9 to TRBJ2-3; a weak D match, TRBD2 (5 bases). This CDR3 has 13 amino acids. V was cut by 5 bases and J by 4 bases, with 10 bases left in between. CDR1 SEHNR and CDR2 FQNEAQ come from the germline V gene (reference sequence). The CDR3 DNA reads as TGTGCCAGCAGCGGGGAGTTGGCAGATACGCAGTATTTT. Its translation: CASSGELADTQYF.

This chain links TRBV20-1 with TRBJ2-1; D is unresolved. The length of the CDR3 is 14 residues. The germline V gene encodes CDR1 DFQATT and CDR2 SNEGSKA (reference sequence). V was trimmed by 5 bases and J by 0 bases, leaving 11 bases between them. The CDR3 DNA sequence: TGCAGTGCTCCGTTACGAAGCTCCTACAATGAGCAGTTCTTC. Its protein product is CSAPLRSSYNEQFF.

This chain connects TRBV15 to TRBJ1-2, with 9 bases that match TRBD1. The length of the CDR3 is 15 residues. Germline trimming cut 2 bases from V and 4 bases from J; bases unmatched to any gene: 5. Per the germline V gene, CDR1 is LNHNV and CDR2 is YYDKDF (reference sequence). The CDR3 DNA sequence: TGTGCCACCAGCAGAAGATTACAGGGGGCCTATGGCTACACCTTC. Translating gives CATSRRLQGAYGYTF.

The V gene is TRBV28, the J gene TRBJ2-1, with D unresolved. Per the germline V gene, CDR1 is MDHEN and CDR2 is SYDVKM. The ends were cut back, 4 bases at V and 6 bases at J, with 7 bases in the middle. The length of the CDR3 is 12 residues. For the CDR3, the DNA is TGTGCCAGCAGTTCCCCCCCCAATGAGCAGTTCTTC. Amino acids: CASSSPPNEQFF.

The chain has TRBV7-9 and TRBJ1-1, with D unclear. The CDR3 spans 14 residues. V shed 5 bases and J shed 0 bases, with 10 bases lying between them. Germline V gene data show CDR1 as SEHNR and CDR2 as FQNEAQ (reference sequence). The CDR3 bases are TGTGCCAGCAGCCCTCCAAAACTGAACACTGAAGCTTTCTTT. Residues: CASSPPKLNTEAFF.

The chain links TRBV9 to TRBJ2-1, with unresolved D. This CDR3 region has 18 residues. CDR1 and CDR2 from the germline V gene are SGDLS and YYNGEE. V dropped 0 bases and J dropped 5 bases, with 21 bases sitting between them. In DNA, the CDR3 is TGTGCCAGCAGCGTAGAAGACCCCCGGCTGAGGTGGGACAATGAGCAGTTCTTC. Translating gives CASSVEDPRLRWDNEQFF.

The rearrangement joins TRBV12-3 or TRBV12-4 to TRBJ1-1; 10 bases are shared with TRBD1. After removal of 6 bases from V and 3 bases from J, the junction contained 7 bases not matched to a gene. This CDR3 is 15 amino acids long. CDR3 nucleotides: TGTGCCAGCAGAGTGACAGGGGGCAGTCACACTGAAGCTTTCTTT. The encoded protein is CASRVTGGSHTEAFF.

This clonotype was counted between two and nine times. This chain links TRBV10-3 with TRBJ2-2; D gene uncertain. Germline values: CDR1 ENHRY, CDR2 SYGVKD. Trimming took off 9 bases at V and 3 bases at J, with 8 bases between the two ends. CDR3 size: 12 residues. CDR3 coding DNA: TGTGCCATAGGCCCGGACACCGGGGAGCTGTTTTTT. This gives the protein CAIGPDTGELFF.

This clonotype was detected only a few times. The rearrangement uses TRBV6-8 and TRBJ2-1, with 7 bases lining up with TRBD1. CDR1 and CDR2 from the germline V gene are MNHGY and SAAAGT. After removal of 5 bases from V and 10 bases from J, the junction contained 5 bases not matched to a gene. The CDR3 is made up of 12 amino acids. As DNA, the CDR3 is TGTGCCAGCAGTAAGACAGGGTTGGAGCAGTTCTTC. It specifies CASSKTGLEQFF.

This clonotype was counted only a few times. The gene calls are TRBV9 and TRBJ1-2; TRBD1 is a possible D gene (6 bases). Trimming pared 4 bases from V and 2 bases from J, leaving 15 bases between. Germline CDR1 and CDR2: SGDLS and YYNGEE. The CDR3 contains 15 residues. The CDR3 is CASSIGQTINYGYTF. CDR3 DNA sequence: TGTGCCAGCAGCATAGGACAGACGATAAACTATGGCTACACCTTC.